This is a list of T cell receptor beta chains from one sample in a study of OX40 agonist ivuxolimab in advanced cancers. Some clones are missing from TCRdb's copy, which holds only in-frame ones; the method was immunoSEQ multiplex PCR. Here the sample spans 80,000 to 95,000 clones, 91% being singletons. Here the sequenced sample was CD4+ or CD8+ T cells sorted from blood, taken in a trial of the OX40 agonist ivuxolimab. These receptors originate from an adult with an advanced solid tumor such as melanoma, head and neck, liver or kidney cancer. Each CDR3 is given with its conserved first and last residue. The order of the fields is J gene, V gene, clone size, D gene, CDR3 protein, CDR3 DNA. The D gene is left open where the match is weak. Size values are once, few and many counts, or a class for expanded clones, and some rows have none.

TRBJ2-1 TRBV27 NA TRBD2 CASSFSGTSGSRDEQFF TGTGCCAGCAGTTTCTCCGGGACTAGCGGGAGCCGGGATGAGCAGTTCTTC
TRBJ1-1 TRBV12-5 NA TRBD1 CASGHDRGNTEAFF TGTGCTAGTGGTCACGACAGGGGGAACACTGAAGCTTTCTTT
TRBJ2-7 TRBV29-1 NA NA CSVPRDGGYEQYF TGCAGCGTTCCAAGGGACGGGGGCTACGAGCAGTACTTC
TRBJ1-5 TRBV5-1 NA NA CASSLGVLGRAEQPQHF TGCGCCAGCAGCTTGGGCGTGCTCGGCAGGGCTGAGCAGCCCCAGCATTTT
TRBJ1-4 TRBV27 NA NA CASSSQGSNEKLFF TGTGCCAGCAGTTCCCAGGGGTCTAATGAAAAACTGTTTTTT
TRBJ1-1 TRBV6-6 NA NA CASSYYTGFDTEAFF TGTGCCAGCAGTTACTACACAGGGTTCGACACTGAAGCTTTCTTT
TRBJ1-1 TRBV29-1 NA TRBD1 CSVEGRAGGPPEAFF TGCAGCGTTGAAGGCAGGGCAGGGGGACCCCCTGAAGCTTTCTTT
TRBJ1-1 TRBV6-6 NA NA CASSYTYRENTEAFF TGTGCCAGCAGTTACACCTACAGGGAGAACACTGAAGCTTTCTTT
TRBJ2-1 TRBV10-3 once NA CAIRASSSYNEQFF TGTGCCATCAGAGCTAGCAGCTCCTACAATGAGCAGTTCTTC
TRBJ1-1 TRBV29-1 NA NA CSVGGWGDEAFF TGCAGCGTTGGAGGGTGGGGGGATGAAGCTTTCTTT
TRBJ2-1 TRBV11-2 NA TRBD2 CASSLVASGSLSGEQFF TGTGCCAGCAGCTTAGTGGCTAGCGGGTCCCTTAGCGGTGAGCAGTTCTTC
TRBJ2-5 TRBV7-2 NA TRBD1 CASSLGTGIGETQYF TGTGCCAGCAGCTTAGGGACAGGGATCGGAGAGACCCAGTACTTC
TRBJ2-7 TRBV27 NA TRBD2 CASRTIAGSHYEQYF TGTGCCAGCAGGACCATAGCGGGGAGCCACTACGAGCAGTACTTC
TRBJ1-1 TRBV19 NA NA CASSSTDMNTEAFF TGTGCCAGTAGTTCGACGGACATGAACACTGAAGCTTTCTTT
TRBJ2-6 TRBV11-3 NA NA CASSPTGVSGANVLTF TGTGCCAGCAGCCCGACGGGGGTCTCTGGGGCCAACGTCCTGACTTTC
TRBJ2-2 TRBV14 NA NA CASSPRRAQNTGELFF TGTGCCAGCAGCCCTCGAAGAGCGCAGAACACCGGGGAGCTGTTTTTT
TRBJ2-1 TRBV27 NA NA CATSLGGEQFF TGTGCCACATCACTCGGAGGGGAGCAGTTCTTC
TRBJ1-1 TRBV6-4 NA TRBD1 CASSDEDRGRAFF TGTGCCAGCAGTGACGAGGACAGGGGTAGAGCTTTCTTT
TRBJ2-7 TRBV4-1 NA TRBD2 CASSQDSVTGAGLFFEQYF TGCGCCAGCAGCCAAGATTCAGTCACAGGCGCGGGACTATTCTTCGAGCAGTACTTC
TRBJ1-4 TRBV6-5 NA NA CASSKLPPGDEKLFF TGTGCCAGCAGTAAACTCCCCCCTGGGGATGAAAAACTGTTTTTT
TRBJ1-2 TRBV5-4 NA NA CASRRDVNPYGYTF TGTGCCAGCAGGCGAGACGTCAACCCCTATGGCTACACCTTC
TRBJ1-5 TRBV27 NA NA CASSEGIISNQPQHF TGTGCCAGCAGCGAGGGGATTATCAGCAATCAGCCCCAGCATTTT
TRBJ2-5 TRBV2 NA TRBD2 CASRAGGGEETQYF TGTGCCAGCAGGGCGGGAGGAGGAGAAGAGACCCAGTACTTC
TRBJ2-3 TRBV2 NA TRBD2 CASSDSGRGDTQYF TGTGCCAGCAGTGATAGCGGGAGGGGCGATACGCAGTATTTT
TRBJ1-1 TRBV5-4 NA NA CATRTHTEAFF TGTGCCACCAGAACTCACACTGAAGCTTTCTTT
TRBJ2-7 TRBV7-9 once NA CASSPRLVYEQYF TGTGCCAGCAGCCCGAGACTAGTGTACGAGCAGTACTTC
TRBJ2-1 TRBV27 NA TRBD2 CASSLVAGSNEQFF TGTGCCAGCAGTTTAGTAGCGGGAAGCAATGAGCAGTTCTTC
TRBJ2-5 TRBV11-2 NA NA CASSFGETQYF TGTGCCAGCAGCTTTGGGGAGACCCAGTACTTC
TRBJ2-7 TRBV5-4 NA TRBD1 CASSFGQGALNEQYF TGTGCCAGCAGTTTCGGACAGGGGGCTCTCAACGAGCAGTACTTC
TRBJ1-1 TRBV18 few TRBD1 CASSPSDRVYTEAFF TGTGCCAGCTCACCCTCGGACAGGGTGTACACTGAAGCTTTCTTT
TRBJ2-5 TRBV5-1 NA NA CASSLSGRQETQYF TGCGCCAGCAGCTTGTCTGGCAGGCAAGAGACCCAGTACTTC
TRBJ2-5 TRBV5-6 once NA CASSLASWVAMKGETQYF TGTGCCAGCAGCTTGGCCAGTTGGGTAGCGATGAAGGGGGAGACCCAGTACTTC
TRBJ2-1 TRBV5-4 NA NA CASSVSGTAYNEQFF TGTGCCAGCAGCGTTTCCGGGACGGCCTACAATGAGCAGTTCTTC
TRBJ2-3 TRBV27 NA NA CASSLSLTDTQYF TGTGCCAGCAGTCTTTCTCTCACAGATACGCAGTATTTT
TRBJ1-1 TRBV2 NA TRBD1 CASMEGARAFF TGTGCCAGCATGGAGGGGGCGAGAGCTTTCTTT
TRBJ1-2 TRBV20-1 NA NA CSGTAPMGYTF TGCAGTGGGACTGCCCCTATGGGCTACACCTTC
TRBJ2-4 TRBV4-1 NA NA CASSQYNGGRNIQYF TGCGCCAGCAGCCAGTATAACGGGGGGCGCAACATTCAGTACTTC
TRBJ2-1 TRBV5-1 NA TRBD1 CASSLPDRVTFF TGCGCCAGCAGCTTACCGGACAGGGTAACGTTCTTC
TRBJ2-1 TRBV29-1 NA NA CSVPTGHPWDEQFF TGCAGCGTTCCTACGGGACACCCCTGGGATGAGCAGTTCTTC
TRBJ2-1 TRBV2 NA TRBD2 CASSPRVAGGDEQFF TGTGCCAGCAGTCCTCGGGTAGCGGGAGGGGATGAGCAGTTCTTC
TRBJ2-1 TRBV4-1 NA NA CASSQGTYNEQFF TGCGCCAGCAGCCAAGGGACCTACAATGAGCAGTTCTTC
TRBJ2-6 TRBV18 NA TRBD1 CASSPGQATSGANVLTF TGTGCCAGCTCACCGGGACAGGCGACTTCTGGGGCCAACGTCCTGACTTTC
TRBJ2-7 TRBV9 NA NA CASSPRLSDYEQYF TGTGCCAGCAGCCCTCGACTAAGTGATTACGAGCAGTACTTC
TRBJ2-1 TRBV11-3 NA TRBD2 CASSLSAGTSGSEQFF TGTGCCAGCAGCTTAAGCGCCGGGACTAGCGGGAGTGAGCAGTTCTTC
TRBJ2-1 TRBV11-3 NA NA CASSLGQGASGDYNEQFF TGTGCCAGCAGCTTAGGCCAGGGGGCTAGCGGGGATTACAATGAGCAGTTCTTC
TRBJ2-1 TRBV27 NA NA CASSFFPPLAGNEQFF TGTGCCAGCAGTTTTTTCCCTCCCCTAGCTGGCAATGAGCAGTTCTTC
TRBJ1-1 TRBV14 NA NA CASSQEFGGTEAFF TGTGCCAGCAGCCAAGAGTTCGGTGGGACTGAAGCTTTCTTT
TRBJ1-2 TRBV11-3 NA NA CASSLGVPTHYGYTF TGTGCCAGCAGCTTAGGAGTCCCAACCCACTATGGCTACACCTTC
TRBJ2-2 TRBV7-9 medium-sized NA CASSFYLGDGELFF TGTGCCAGCAGCTTTTACCTCGGGGACGGGGAGCTGTTTTTT
TRBJ1-1 TRBV6-6 NA TRBD1 CASSSGTGGGGAEAFF TGTGCCAGCAGCTCCGGGACAGGGGGCGGAGGAGCTGAAGCTTTCTTT
TRBJ1-2 TRBV18 NA TRBD1 CASSPGQGAWYGYTF TGTGCCAGCTCACCGGGACAGGGGGCGTGGTATGGCTACACCTTC
TRBJ1-2 TRBV15 NA NA CATSRDQQFFYGYTF TGTGCCACCAGCAGAGATCAACAGTTCTTCTATGGCTACACCTTC
TRBJ1-2 TRBV7-3 NA NA CALRSSEGIYGYTF TGTGCCCTGAGGTCCAGCGAAGGAATCTATGGCTACACCTTC
TRBJ2-7 TRBV6-1 NA NA CASRGIFYEQYF TGTGCCAGCAGGGGGATCTTCTACGAGCAGTACTTC
TRBJ2-2 TRBV5-4 NA TRBD2 CASSFLAGGNTGELFF TGTGCCAGCAGCTTTCTAGCGGGAGGGAACACCGGGGAGCTGTTTTTT